This is a list of T cell receptor beta chains from one sample in a study of read filtering for tumor transcriptome and immune sequencing. TCRdb processed the reads anew with MiXCR; each CDR3 protein has one entry. The sample consists of roughly 60,000 distinct CDR3 sequences, 20% to 25% of them appearing once. Sequenced sample: a population of CD138-negative cells sorted from bone marrow. These receptors were obtained from a donor older than 35 with multiple myeloma. The CDR3 runs from the conserved cysteine through the conserved F or W. D genes are given only for firm matches. The size of a clone is reported for some rows only, either as once, few or many, or as a class for expanded clones.

D,J,size,V,CDR3,DNA
.,TRBJ2-2,many,TRBV7-2,CASSSRDGNPGELFF,TGTGCCAGCAGCAGCCGGGACGGGAACCCCGGGGAGCTGTTTTTT
TRBD2,TRBJ2-1,.,TRBV11-2,CASSSGTSGINEQFF,TGTGCCAGCAGCAGCGGGACTAGCGGGATCAATGAGCAGTTCTTC
TRBD2,TRBJ2-2,many,TRBV19,CASSGRIGGRRNTGELFF,TGTGCCAGTAGTGGGAGGATTGGCGGGAGGCGGAACACCGGGGAGCTGTTTTTT
.,TRBJ2-5,many,TRBV5-1,CASSPYGPTEETQYF,TGCGCCAGCAGCCCTTATGGTCCTACCGAAGAGACCCAGTACTTC
.,TRBJ2-1,medium-sized,TRBV5-1,CASSLGPNRGFGNNEQFF,TGCGCCAGCAGCTTGGGTCCAAATCGGGGGTTCGGCAACAATGAGCAGTTCTTC
TRBD1,TRBJ2-7,few,TRBV20-1,CSARYRDRRYEQYF,TGCAGTGCTAGATACCGGGACAGACGCTACGAGCAGTACTTC
.,TRBJ1-4,.,TRBV18,CASSPDAANEKLFF,TGTGCCAGCTCACCTGATGCGGCTAATGAAAAACTGTTTTTT
.,TRBJ1-6,many,TRBV6-4,CASSEQAENSPLHF,TGTGCCAGCAGTGAGCAGGCGGAGAATTCACCCCTCCACTTT
.,TRBJ2-7,.,TRBV28,CASSLWSAASYEQYF,TGTGCCAGCAGTTTATGGTCTGCGGCGTCCTACGAGCAGTACTTC
.,TRBJ2-5,many,TRBV14,CASSQEGRGARRETQYF,TGTGCCAGCAGCCAAGAAGGCCGGGGGGCAAGGAGGGAGACCCAGTACTTC
TRBD1,TRBJ2-3,many,TRBV28,CASSFEGGPGTDTQYF,TGTGCCAGCAGTTTCGAAGGGGGCCCTGGCACAGATACGCAGTATTTT
.,TRBJ2-1,medium-sized,TRBV28,CASSPDSSSYNEQFF,TGTGCCAGCAGCCCTGACAGCAGCTCCTACAATGAGCAGTTCTTC
TRBD1,TRBJ2-3,few,TRBV19,CASSAGPGQGAVDTQYF,TGTGCCAGTAGTGCTGGACCGGGACAGGGGGCTGTAGATACGCAGTATTTT
.,TRBJ2-4,.,TRBV12-3/TRBV12-4,CASSPSGRLNIQYF,TGTGCCAGCAGCCCCTCAGGGAGGTTAAACATTCAGTACTTC
.,TRBJ2-7,few,TRBV6-2/TRBV6-3,CASSYRGFYEQYF,TGTGCCAGCAGTTACAGGGGGTTTTACGAGCAGTACTTC
.,TRBJ2-7,many,TRBV6-5,CASSYPPGGDQEQYF,TGTGCCAGCAGTTACCCACCTGGGGGCGATCAGGAGCAGTACTTC
.,TRBJ2-7,many,TRBV2,CASTRDRSYEQYF,TGTGCCAGCACACGGGACCGCTCCTACGAGCAGTACTTC
.,TRBJ2-3,.,TRBV4-1,CASSQVPRSTDTQYF,TGCGCCAGCAGCCAAGTCCCCAGGAGCACAGATACGCAGTATTTT
TRBD2,TRBJ2-1,.,TRBV6-1,CASSRTSGHSNELFF,TGTGCCAGCAGCCGGACTAGCGGGCATTCTAATGAGCTGTTCTTC
.,TRBJ2-3,many,TRBV9,CASSVDGTFTDTQYF,TGTGCCAGCAGCGTAGATGGGACTTTCACAGATACGCAGTATTTT
TRBD2,TRBJ2-3,.,TRBV14,CASSQVGGGSDTQYF,TGTGCCAGCAGCCAAGTCGGCGGGGGTTCAGATACGCAGTATTTT
.,TRBJ2-5,few,TRBV7-9,CASSDGGGRDQETQYF,TGTGCCAGCAGTGATGGAGGGGGAAGGGATCAAGAGACCCAGTACTTC
.,TRBJ1-1,many,TRBV6-1,CASSELQPAHAFF,TGTGCCAGCAGTGAATTACAGCCGGCGCATGCTTTCTTT
.,TRBJ2-2,many,TRBV27,CASGRLRTGELFF,TGTGCCAGCGGAAGGTTAAGGACCGGGGAGCTGTTTTTT
.,TRBJ2-6,many,TRBV19,CATTGGAGANVLTF,TGTGCCACCACTGGAGGGGCTGGGGCCAACGTCCTGACTTTC
.,TRBJ1-2,many,TRBV7-9,CASSLGDDSFYGYTF,TGTGCCAGCAGCCTAGGTGACGATTCATTCTATGGCTACACCTTC
TRBD1,TRBJ2-3,many,TRBV7-3,CASSQTGGTDTQYF,TGTGCCAGCAGCCAAACAGGGGGGACAGATACGCAGTATTTT
TRBD1,TRBJ1-1,many,TRBV5-1,CASSTGQEGRAFF,TGCGCCAGCAGCACCGGACAGGAGGGGAGAGCTTTCTTT
.,TRBJ2-1,.,TRBV30,CAWSVAEAYSSYNEQFF,TGTGCCTGGAGTGTCGCGGAGGCCTATAGCTCCTACAATGAGCAGTTCTTC
.,TRBJ2-1,once,TRBV7-9,CASSPRISARTKQLF,TGTGCCAGCAGCCCGAGGATTAGCGCCAGGACTAAGCAGCTCTTC
.,TRBJ1-1,.,TRBV7-9,CASSGDFNTEAFF,TGTGCCAGCAGCGGCGACTTCAACACTGAAGCTTTCTTT
.,TRBJ1-5,.,TRBV4-1,CASSQVSIVTQPQHF,TGCGCCAGCAGCCAAGTGTCAATAGTAACGCAGCCCCAGCATTTT
.,TRBJ2-1,many,TRBV4-1,CASSQEVKKYNEQFF,TGCGCCAGCAGCCAAGAGGTAAAGAAGTACAATGAGCAGTTCTTC
TRBD2,TRBJ2-1,many,TRBV7-9,CASSSSGRVYNEQFF,TGTGCCAGCAGTTCTAGCGGGAGAGTCTACAATGAGCAGTTCTTC
TRBD2,TRBJ2-5,.,TRBV5-4,CASSLVGSGRSGETQYF,TGTGCCAGCAGCTTGGTTGGTAGCGGGAGGTCGGGTGAGACCCAGTACTTC
TRBD2,TRBJ2-1,.,TRBV7-8,CASSPGLAGGSATNDQFF,TGTGCCAGCAGTCCCGGACTAGCGGGGGGATCTGCTACCAATGATCAGTTCTTC
TRBD2,TRBJ2-1,medium-sized,TRBV7-8,CASSPSGLAGSYEQFF,TGTGCCAGCAGCCCCTCCGGACTAGCGGGAAGCTATGAGCAGTTCTTC
.,TRBJ1-1,.,TRBV7-9,CANSLWRTEALF,TGTGCCAACAGCTTATGGCGGACTGAAGCTTTATTT
.,TRBJ2-7,many,TRBV29-1,CSGAGTPNSYEQYF,TGCAGCGGGGCCGGGACACCGAACTCCTACGAGCAGTACTTC
.,TRBJ2-5,.,TRBV28,CASSIAETQYF,TGTGCCAGCAGCATCGCAGAGACCCAGTACTTC
TRBD2,TRBJ2-7,.,TRBV9,CASSYSPRTRGPYEQYF,TGTGCCAGCAGCTATTCCCCCCGGACTAGAGGGCCCTACGAGCAGTACTTC
TRBD1,TRBJ2-2,many,TRBV19,CASSSRTGGHGELFF,TGTGCCAGTAGTAGTAGGACAGGGGGCCACGGGGAGCTGTTTTTT
TRBD2,TRBJ2-1,many,TRBV2,CASSTGSGDEQFF,TGTGCCAGCAGCACGGGTAGCGGGGATGAGCAGTTCTTC
TRBD1,TRBJ2-3,many,TRBV12-3/TRBV12-4,CASSRTGSTSTDTQYF,TGTGCCAGCAGTCGGACAGGGTCAACTAGCACAGATACGCAGTATTTT
.,TRBJ1-4,many,TRBV29-1,CSAAPSGGEKLFF,TGCAGCGCCGCCCCATCTGGGGGTGAAAAACTGTTTTTT
TRBD2,TRBJ2-3,many,TRBV7-2,CASSLVLAAQGTQYF,TGTGCCAGCAGCTTAGTGCTAGCGGCGCAGGGTACGCAGTATTTT
.,TRBJ2-3,.,TRBV19,CASSIQSTDTQYF,TGTGCCAGTAGTATACAAAGCACAGATACGCAGTATTTT
.,TRBJ2-5,.,TRBV5-1,CASSYGIRETQYF,TGCGCCAGCAGCTACGGGATTCGGGAGACCCAGTACTTC
.,TRBJ2-7,many,TRBV9,CASSVSSDTYEQYF,TGTGCCAGCAGCGTATCTTCCGATACCTACGAGCAGTACTTC
TRBD2,TRBJ2-2,medium-sized,TRBV11-2,CASSSSGTNTGELFF,TGTGCCAGCAGCTCGAGCGGGACGAACACCGGGGAGCTGTTTTTT
.,TRBJ2-5,many,TRBV24-1,CATNQAYQETQYF,TGTGCCACCAATCAAGCTTACCAAGAGACCCAGTACTTC
.,TRBJ2-3,many,TRBV11-3,CASSPLGVDTQYF,TGTGCCAGCAGCCCCCTTGGAGTGGATACGCAGTATTTT
.,TRBJ2-2,many,TRBV12-3/TRBV12-4,CASRLTIGDTGELFF,TGTGCCAGCAGATTGACTATAGGAGACACCGGGGAGCTGTTTTTT
.,TRBJ1-5,many,TRBV12-3/TRBV12-4,CASSFEGRLNQPQHF,TGTGCCAGCAGTTTTGAGGGTCGACTCAATCAGCCCCAGCATTTT
TRBD1,TRBJ2-5,few,TRBV5-1,CASSSRTGETQYF,TGCGCCAGCAGCAGCCGGACAGGGGAGACCCAGTACTTC
.,TRBJ1-5,many,TRBV7-8,CASSLSRVLSDQPQHF,TGTGCCAGCAGCTTATCCCGGGTTCTTAGCGATCAGCCCCAGCATTTT
TRBD2,TRBJ2-5,many,TRBV5-1,CASSWGGSVQETQYF,TGCGCCAGCAGCTGGGGGGGGTCGGTACAAGAGACCCAGTACTTC
TRBD2,TRBJ2-5,few,TRBV5-1,CASRRTSGIPETQYF,TGCGCCAGCAGGAGGACTAGCGGTATCCCAGAGACCCAGTACTTC